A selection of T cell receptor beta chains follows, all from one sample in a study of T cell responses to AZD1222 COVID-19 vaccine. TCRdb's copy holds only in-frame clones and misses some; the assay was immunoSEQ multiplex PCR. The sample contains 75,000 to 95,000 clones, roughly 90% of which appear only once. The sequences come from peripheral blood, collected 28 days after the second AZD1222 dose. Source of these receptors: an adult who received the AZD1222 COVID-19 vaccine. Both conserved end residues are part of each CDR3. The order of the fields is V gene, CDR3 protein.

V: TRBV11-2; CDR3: CASSPGIEEKTQYF
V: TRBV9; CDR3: CASSAGGLAGTDTQYF
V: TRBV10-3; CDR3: CAISERGQSNYGYTF
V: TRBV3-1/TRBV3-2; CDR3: CASSQVPGSVQPQHF
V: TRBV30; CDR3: CAWSGGAGAINEQFF
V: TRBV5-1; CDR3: CASKTSGFSYEQYF
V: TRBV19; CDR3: CASSIERQPQHF
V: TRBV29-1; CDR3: CSVWTSSYEQYF
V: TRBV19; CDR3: CASSILGTGGLNQPQHF
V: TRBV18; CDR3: CASSQPRGQKETQYF
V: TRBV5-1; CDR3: CASSSSGRVDEQYF
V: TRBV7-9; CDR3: CASSLVGEGAYEQYF
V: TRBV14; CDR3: CASSQDLPGMSEKLFF
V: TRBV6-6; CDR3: CASSWGALDQPQHF
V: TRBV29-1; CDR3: CSVRTGMGEQYF
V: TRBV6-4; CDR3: CASLHHQRRSYEQYF
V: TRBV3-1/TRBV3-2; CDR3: CASSRLPGQLRNQPQHF
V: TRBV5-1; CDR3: CASSLAALAGDEQYF
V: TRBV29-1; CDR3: CSVEGWGNTIYF
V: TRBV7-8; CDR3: CASSLDEANEKLFF
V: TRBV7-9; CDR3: CASSLGTTDTQYF
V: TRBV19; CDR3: CASRRVGPSNTGELFF
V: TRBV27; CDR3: CASSPRQGGGGYTF
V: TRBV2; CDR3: CASGGGLAGVEDTQYF
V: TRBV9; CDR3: CASSAMADINTEAFF
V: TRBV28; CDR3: CASSLLLQNYNEQFF
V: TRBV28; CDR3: CASRPGQGFYNEQFF
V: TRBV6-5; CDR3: CASSYSTGIVYNEQFF
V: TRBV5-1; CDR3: CASSLAYEQYF
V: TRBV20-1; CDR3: CTVALGTEAFF
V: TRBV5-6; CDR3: CASSLGLAGGFRFF
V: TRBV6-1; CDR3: CASSDPGEGYTF
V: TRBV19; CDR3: CASSIPGPGNTIYF
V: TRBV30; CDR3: CAWSVGLAYEQYF
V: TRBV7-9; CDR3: CASSWSSGKETQYF
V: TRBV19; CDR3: CASSIKAGATGELFF
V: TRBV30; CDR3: CAWRGDGEQYF
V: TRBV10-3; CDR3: CAISPTTGTSGNRDIQYF
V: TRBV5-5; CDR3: CASSLNRAGGQNEQFF
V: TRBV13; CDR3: CASSSSGAHNEQFF
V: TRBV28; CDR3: CASSLGQGPYEQYF
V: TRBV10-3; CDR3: CAISASPGTGIPNTIYF
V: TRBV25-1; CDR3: CASSAPRVSEQYF
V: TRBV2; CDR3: CASSEERADSYEQYF
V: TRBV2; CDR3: CASKAGNLDIQYF
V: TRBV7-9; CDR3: CASSLVDRYEQYF
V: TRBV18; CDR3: CASRNSKFTEAFF
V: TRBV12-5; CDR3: CASEGDPGDEQYF
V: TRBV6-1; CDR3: CASSVSPDPSNQPQHF
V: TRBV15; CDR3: CATSRTTPPGAEGYTF
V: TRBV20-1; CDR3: CSAQTGDIQYF
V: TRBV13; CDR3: CATLGPPPNTGELFF
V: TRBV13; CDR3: CASSHRDISEKLFF
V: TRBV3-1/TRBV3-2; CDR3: CASSQEFGGKTPPTSEQYF
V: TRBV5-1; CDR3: CASSWTVDNSPLHF
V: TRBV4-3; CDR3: CASSQEGYYEQYF
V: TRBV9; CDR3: CASSVGLAPNTGELFF
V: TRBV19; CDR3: CASTSTGGAGRYEQYF
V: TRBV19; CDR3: CASSERDDQPQHF
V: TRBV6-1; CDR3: CASSLQGVNEKLFF